Below, 3 T cell receptor beta chains from the same sample are listed, as sequenced in a study of OX40 agonist ivuxolimab in advanced cancers. Assay used: immunoSEQ multiplex PCR; TCRdb lists only in-frame clones, some missing. The sample shows about 28,000 clones, approximately 84% of them seen only once. The material was CD4+ or CD8+ T cells sorted from blood, obtained in a trial of the OX40 agonist ivuxolimab. The origin of the receptors is an adult with an advanced solid tumor such as melanoma, head and neck, liver or kidney cancer.

This rearrangement joins TRBV5-8 to TRBJ1-5; 7 bases are a match to TRBD1. The J segment lost 0 bases and the V segment lost 4 bases, leaving 4 bases of the junction unmatched. Germline CDR1 SGHTS, CDR2 YDEGEE. The CDR3 totals 15 residues. The CDR3 protein is CASSPGQLSNQPQHF. The CDR3 nucleotides read TGTGCCAGCAGCCCGGGACAGCTTAGCAATCAGCCCCAGCATTTT.

The chain joins TRBV7-2 to TRBJ2-7; 7 bases map to TRBD2. Germline lookup yields CDR1 SGHTA and CDR2 FQGNSA. V lost 0 bases and J lost 5; bases outside the gene matches: 7. The CDR3 contains 15 residues. The CDR3 region is CASSLAGDYRHEQYF. In nucleotides, the CDR3 is TGTGCCAGCAGCTTAGCAGGGGACTACCGCCACGAGCAGTACTTC.

The chain has TRBV27 and TRBJ2-2; D could derive from TRBD1 or TRBD2 (5 bases each). The CDR3 covers 15 residues. Trimming took off 7 bases at V and 3 bases at J, with 15 bases between the two ends. CDR1 MNHEY and CDR2 SMNVEV come from the germline V gene (reference sequence). CDR3 bases: TGTGCCAGCAACTACCGGGACGGATACACCGGGGAGCTGTTTTTT. Translating it yields CASNYRDGYTGELFF.